This TCR beta chain emerged from a study of T cells in Graves' hyperthyroidism and ophthalmopathy. Study-wide results and limits: It was a median about 6 months before onset that the model predicted ophthalmopathy.

If no ophthalmopathy progression occurred within 18 months, Graves' hyperthyroidism was stable. Uncontrolled infection, other autoimmune disease, pregnancy or lactation led to exclusion. The source material, RNA transcripts, was used to amplify TCR beta CDR3 regions. The study used the HTBI primer set for a first-round RT-PCR of the TCR CDR3. TCRdb independently ran MiXCR on the multiplex PCR reads; one entry per CDR3 protein. The sample has hundreds of thousands of distinct CDR3 sequences, around 13% seen once; the top ten hold roughly 10%. The table lists this clonotype with a few counts. Its specificity is not known. Sequencing input: blood. This clonotype was obtained from a woman between 18 and 29 years old with Graves' hyperthyroidism.

The DNA of the CDR3 is TGTGCCAGCAGTTACAGGGAAATCGATACGCAGTATTTT. Translating gives CASSYREIDTQYF. V and J are TRBV6-2 or TRBV6-3 and TRBJ2-3; D remains unclear. The germline V gene encodes CDR1 MNHEY and CDR2 SVGEGT. The CDR3 has 13 amino acids. V gave up 2 bases and J gave up 6 bases, with 9 bases separating them.